Each of the 22 T cell receptor beta chains below was sequenced from the same sample in a study of OX40 agonist ivuxolimab in advanced cancers. Profiled with immunoSEQ multiplex PCR; TCRdb holds only in-frame clones, not every one. The top ten clones hold 13% of a sample with 60,000 or so clones, around 93% of them seen once. Sample: CD4+ or CD8+ T cells sorted from blood, taken in a trial of the OX40 agonist ivuxolimab. The receptors were sampled from an adult with an advanced solid tumor such as melanoma, head and neck, liver or kidney cancer.

The V and J genes are TRBV7-3 and TRBJ1-1; possible D gene TRBD1, 5 bases. Germline V gives CDR1 SGHTA, CDR2 FQGTGA. CDR3 length: 14 amino acids. Trimming took off 3 bases at V and 6 bases at J, with 14 bases between the two ends. CDR3 sequence (DNA): TGTGCCAGCAGCTTCGGGACTCTGGGCGCTGAAGCTTTCTTT. It yields the protein CASSFGTLGAEAFF.

J is TRBJ2-7 and V is TRBV5-6; 12 nucleotides line up with TRBD2. The V gene's germline CDR1 is SGHDT and CDR2 YYEEEE. The J segment lost 5 bases and the V segment lost 4 bases, leaving 4 bases of the junction unmatched. This CDR3 contains 14 residues. CDR3 protein: CASSPGLAGNEQYF. CDR3 in DNA: TGTGCCAGCAGCCCGGGACTAGCGGGTAACGAGCAGTACTTC.

This chain joins TRBV25-1 and TRBJ1-2; D might be TRBD1 (6 bases). The CDR3 runs 15 residues. The V end lost 8 bases, the J end lost 4 bases, and 20 bases lay between the germline ends. CDR1 and CDR2 (germline): MGHDK, SYGVNS. The CDR3 nucleotides read TGTGCCAGCCCGAAAGGCGGCAGGGGAAGCTATGGCTACACCTTC. Translation gives CASPKGGRGSYGYTF.

The chain joins TRBV11-2 to TRBJ1-1; tentative D call: TRBD1 (5 bases). Looked up from germline, CDR1 is SGHAT and CDR2 is FQNNGV. This CDR3 spans 14 amino acids. V lost 3 bases and J lost 4, with 12 bases in between. The CDR3 DNA reads TGTGCCAGCAGCTTTGGGGGGGAAGGCACTGAAGCTTTCTTT. It yields the protein CASSFGGEGTEAFF.

The chain joins TRBV5-4 to TRBJ2-1, with TRBD2 as a possible D gene (5 bases). The CDR3 covers 12 residues. V was trimmed by 1 base and J by 8 bases, leaving 7 bases between them. CDR1 is SGHNT, CDR2 YYREEE, per germline (reference sequence). Written as DNA, the CDR3 is TGTGCCAGCAGCTTGCTAGCAGATGAGCAGTTCTTC. It encodes CASSLLADEQFF.

The chain employs TRBV9 and TRBJ2-7, with a weak D call TRBD2 (6 bases). The CDR3 has 16 amino acids. The germline V gene encodes CDR1 SGDLS and CDR2 YYNGEE. Trimming took off 0 bases at V and 4 bases at J, with 17 bases between the two ends. The CDR3 nucleotides are TGTGCCAGCAGCGTAGCGAGTGGGGCTAGCGCGTACGAGCAGTACTTC. Encoded protein: CASSVASGASAYEQYF. Full variable domain (remainder filled in from reference TRBV9 and TRBJ2-7): DSGVTQTPKHLITATGQRVTLRCSPRSGDLSVYWYQQSLDQGLQFLIQYYNGEERAKGNILERFSAQQFPDLHSELNLSSLELGDSALYFCASSVASGASAYEQYFGPGTRLTVT.

The rearrangement links TRBV27 to TRBJ2-3; 8 bases are a match to TRBD1. Germline lookup yields CDR1 MNHEY and CDR2 SMNVEV (reference sequence). J was trimmed by 5 bases and V by 4 bases; bases with no gene match: 5. This CDR3 comprises 14 residues. The CDR3 bases are TGTGCCAGCAGTTCCGGGACAGGTATAGATACGCAGTATTTT. It encodes CASSSGTGIDTQYF.

The genes are TRBV4-1 and TRBJ2-2; 8 nucleotides align to TRBD1. J was trimmed by 1 base and V by 0 bases; bases with no gene match: 7. The CDR3 consists of 18 residues. Germline V lookup: CDR1 MGHRA, CDR2 YSYEKL. The CDR3: CASSQDVGDRMNTGELFF. CDR3 coding DNA: TGCGCCAGCAGCCAAGATGTGGGGGACAGGATGAACACCGGGGAGCTGTTTTTT.

This clone was counted a few times. V and J are TRBV27 and TRBJ1-1; 7 bases map to TRBD1. The germline CDR1 and CDR2 sequences are MNHEY and SMNVEV (reference sequence). The V segment lost 4 bases and the J segment 1 base; nucleotides outside the gene matches: 9. This CDR3 is built from 16 residues. CDR3 DNA: TGTGCCAGCAGTTCAACAGGGGTTCGACGGAACACTGAAGCTTTCTTT. It specifies CASSSTGVRRNTEAFF.

V usage is TRBV7-3 and J usage is TRBJ2-3, with no clear D. The V and J ends lost 5 bases and 1 base respectively, with 19 bases between them. CDR1 and CDR2 from the germline V gene are SGHTA and FQGTGA. The CDR3 is made up of 17 amino acids. CDR3 protein: CASSTVPNGEGTDTQYF. The CDR3 coding sequence is TGTGCCAGCAGCACAGTACCGAACGGAGAGGGCACAGATACGCAGTATTTT. Based on the CDR3 plus reference TRBV7-3 and TRBJ2-3, the full variable domain is GAGVSQTPSNKVTEKGKYVELRCDPISGHTALYWYRQSLGQGPEFLIYFQGTGAADDSGLPNDRFFAVRPEGSVSTLKIQRTERGDSAVYLCASSTVPNGEGTDTQYFGPGTRLTVL.

The chain links TRBV27 to TRBJ2-7, with TRBD2 identical over 7 bases. V gave up 6 bases and J gave up 2 bases; unmatched junction bases: 10. This CDR3 spans 15 amino acids. Germline-derived CDR1 and CDR2 are MNHEY and SMNVEV (reference sequence). CDR3 sequence: CASRPGGAGTYEQYF. Here the CDR3 DNA reads TGTGCCAGCAGACCCGGTGGAGCGGGGACCTACGAGCAGTACTTC.

The chain has TRBV11-3 and TRBJ2-3, with TRBD2 identical over 10 bases. J was trimmed by 0 bases and V by 5 bases; bases with no gene match: 2. The CDR3 has 15 amino acids. Germline CDR1 reads SGHNT; CDR2 reads YENEEA. The CDR3: CASSDSGGSTDTQYF. In nucleotides, the CDR3 is TGTGCCAGCAGCGATAGCGGGGGGAGCACAGATACGCAGTATTTT.

V is TRBV27 and J is TRBJ2-7; TRBD1 matches 8 bases. The CDR3 runs to 15 residues. V lost 1 base to trimming and J lost 5 bases; unmatched junction nucleotides: 7. Per the germline V gene, CDR1 is MNHEY and CDR2 is SMNVEV (reference sequence). Here the CDR3 reads CASSLFWDRPDEQYF. The CDR3 DNA sequence: TGTGCCAGCAGTTTATTCTGGGACAGGCCTGACGAGCAGTACTTC.

This chain joins TRBV4-2 and TRBJ2-2; D call uncertain. Germline CDR1 LGHNA, CDR2 YNFKEQ. This CDR3 contains 15 residues. The V gene lost 3 bases and the J gene lost 5 bases, with 13 bases spanning the gap. Here the CDR3 reads CASSQLTVWTGELFF. CDR3 nucleotides: TGTGCCAGCAGCCAGCTGACGGTATGGACCGGGGAGCTGTTTTTT.

This rearrangement joins TRBV29-1 to TRBJ2-5; D is possibly TRBD1 or TRBD2 (7 bases each). Germline V CDR1 and CDR2: SQVTM, ANQGSEA. The CDR3 covers 17 residues. V gave up 2 bases and J gave up 1 base, with 20 bases separating them. CDR3 in DNA: TGCAGCGTTGAATTAGCGGCAGGGGGGGGGCCCCAAGAGACCCAGTACTTC. Translating it yields CSVELAAGGGPQETQYF.

The chain uses TRBV2 and TRBJ1-5, with D uncertain. CDR3 length: 14 residues. The germline V and J ends were trimmed by 3 bases and 4 bases, with 10 bases remaining between them. CDR1 and CDR2 (germline): SNHLY, FYNNEI. The CDR3 nucleotides read TGTGCCAGCAGTGAGAGATGGAGTAATCAGCCCCAGCATTTT. Encoded protein: CASSERWSNQPQHF.

J is TRBJ2-3 and V is TRBV7-3, with D possibly matching TRBD2 (5 bases). The CDR3 runs to 13 residues. Germline lookup yields CDR1 SGHTA and CDR2 FQGTGA. V shed 5 bases and J shed 6 bases, with 12 bases lying between them. The CDR3 DNA reads as TGTGCCAGCAGCCTCGGGGTGTCGGATACGCAGTATTTT. Residues: CASSLGVSDTQYF.

The table lists this clone with many counts. This sequence joins TRBV5-6 and TRBJ1-2, with 9 bases matching TRBD1. Germline lookup yields CDR1 SGHDT and CDR2 YYEEEE. V dropped 4 bases and J dropped 2; count of bases not matched to a gene: 6. The CDR3 has 15 residues. The CDR3 sequence: CASSDMGQGNYGYTF. The CDR3 DNA sequence: TGTGCCAGCAGCGATATGGGACAGGGAAACTATGGCTACACCTTC.

The genes are TRBV7-8 and TRBJ2-7; maybe TRBD1 (5 bases). V was trimmed by 3 bases and J by 2 bases, leaving 11 bases between them. Per germline, CDR1 SGHVS and CDR2 FQNEAQ. The CDR3 spans 14 residues. The CDR3 loop is CASSLGPPAYEQYF. The CDR3 bases are TGTGCCAGCAGCTTGGGGCCCCCAGCCTACGAGCAGTACTTC.

This clone was seen only once. The gene calls are TRBV6-1 and TRBJ1-1, with 11 bases that match TRBD1. The CDR3 length is 15 residues. Germline CDR1 reads MNHNS; CDR2 reads SASEGT. V trimming: 7 bases; J trimming: 4 bases; junction bases outside the gene matches: 8. CDR3 residues: CASNEGTGGLTEAFF. As DNA, the CDR3 is TGTGCCAGCAACGAAGGGACAGGGGGGCTCACTGAAGCTTTCTTT.

The V and J genes are TRBV11-2 and TRBJ1-1; D is undetermined. CDR1 and CDR2 from the germline V gene are SGHAT and FQNNGV. This CDR3 region has 13 residues. V lost 1 base, J lost 7 bases, and 10 bases lay in between. In DNA form, the CDR3 reads TGTGCCAGCAGCTTAGGGACGGGCCGTGAAGCTTTCTTT. Amino acid sequence: CASSLGTGREAFF.

V and J are TRBV28 and TRBJ1-1; D gene unclear. Germline lookup yields CDR1 MDHEN and CDR2 SYDVKM. The CDR3 has 17 residues. V dropped 5 bases and J dropped 7 bases, with 26 bases sitting between them. The CDR3 nucleotides read TGTGCCAGCAGTCAGGAACAGCGGACTTTCTTGAGACTTGAAGCTTTCTTT. Translation gives CASSQEQRTFLRLEAFF.